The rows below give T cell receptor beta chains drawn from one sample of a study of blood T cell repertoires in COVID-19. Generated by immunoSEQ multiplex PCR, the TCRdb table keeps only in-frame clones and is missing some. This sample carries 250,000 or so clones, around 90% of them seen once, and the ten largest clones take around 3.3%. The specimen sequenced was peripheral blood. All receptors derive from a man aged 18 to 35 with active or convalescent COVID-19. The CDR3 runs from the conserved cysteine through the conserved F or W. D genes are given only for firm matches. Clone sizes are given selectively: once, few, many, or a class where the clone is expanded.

cdr3_aa: CATSDLLRRRGYEQYF
cdr3_nt: TGTGCCACCAGTGATTTGCTTCGAAGAAGGGGATACGAGCAGTACTTC
d_call: -
clone_size: -
v_call: TRBV24-1
j_call: TRBJ2-7

cdr3_aa: CASSPLAGTGTYEQYF
cdr3_nt: TGTGCCAGCAGCCCCCTGGCCGGGACAGGGACCTACGAGCAGTACTTC
d_call: TRBD1
clone_size: few
v_call: TRBV7-8
j_call: TRBJ2-7

cdr3_aa: CASSWTGNSPLHF
cdr3_nt: TGTGCCAGCAGTTGGACAGGGAATTCACCCCTCCACTTT
d_call: TRBD1
clone_size: -
v_call: TRBV28
j_call: TRBJ1-6

cdr3_aa: CASSLDRGGAMGGEQFF
cdr3_nt: TGTGCCAGCAGCTTAGATCGGGGTGGAGCCATGGGCGGTGAGCAGTTCTTC
d_call: -
clone_size: -
v_call: TRBV7-2
j_call: TRBJ2-1

cdr3_aa: CASSTSPPGRAVETQYF
cdr3_nt: TGTGCCAGCAGTACTTCCCCCCCCGGCAGGGCCGTAGAGACCCAGTACTTC
d_call: -
clone_size: once
v_call: TRBV6-2/TRBV6-3
j_call: TRBJ2-5

cdr3_aa: CASSFSGSGELFF
cdr3_nt: TGTGCCAGCAGTTTTTCAGGGTCCGGGGAGCTGTTTTTT
d_call: -
clone_size: -
v_call: TRBV28
j_call: TRBJ2-2

cdr3_aa: CASSANRRVGEQYF
cdr3_nt: TGTGCCAGCAGTGCCAACCGCAGGGTTGGCGAGCAGTACTTC
d_call: -
clone_size: -
v_call: TRBV25-1
j_call: TRBJ2-7

cdr3_aa: CASSQPSTGDNTEAFF
cdr3_nt: TGTGCCAGCAGCCAACCCTCGACAGGGGATAACACTGAAGCTTTCTTT
d_call: TRBD1
clone_size: -
v_call: TRBV28
j_call: TRBJ1-1

cdr3_aa: CASSQGAEETQYF
cdr3_nt: TGCGCCAGCAGCCAAGGGGCAGAAGAGACCCAGTACTTC
d_call: -
clone_size: -
v_call: TRBV4-3
j_call: TRBJ2-5

cdr3_aa: CASSVTSGSQNEQFF
cdr3_nt: TGTGCCAGCAGCGTGACTAGCGGGAGTCAGAATGAGCAGTTCTTC
d_call: TRBD2
clone_size: -
v_call: TRBV9
j_call: TRBJ2-1

cdr3_aa: CASSAIGGGGYTEQFF
cdr3_nt: TGTGCCAGCAGCGCCATTGGAGGAGGGGGCTACACTGAGCAGTTCTTC
d_call: -
clone_size: -
v_call: TRBV9
j_call: TRBJ2-1

cdr3_aa: CASSQRVPGLTDNEQFF
cdr3_nt: TGTGCCAGCAGCCAACGGGTACCGGGGTTAACCGACAATGAGCAGTTCTTC
d_call: -
clone_size: once
v_call: TRBV14
j_call: TRBJ2-1

cdr3_aa: CASSLGQAAGYTF
cdr3_nt: TGTGCCAGCAGCTTAGGACAAGCGGCGGGCTACACCTTC
d_call: -
clone_size: -
v_call: TRBV7-2
j_call: TRBJ1-2